A single sample gave rise to the 18 T cell receptor beta chains below, sequenced in a study of CD8 T cells in Susac syndrome. Random hexamers primed reverse transcription of about 0.45 to 1 ug RNA. TCRdb re-analysed the immunoSEQ multiplex PCR reads in MiXCR, keeping a single row per CDR3 protein. The sample records roughly 190,000 distinct CDR3 sequences, more than 85% being singletons. The sequenced material came from CD8+ T cells from PBMCs. These receptor sequences come from a human donor with Susac syndrome.

The chain links TRBV28 to TRBJ2-4; D gene ambiguous. CDR3 length: 13 residues. The V end was cut by 8 bases, the J end by 9 bases, with 17 bases between. Germline lookup yields CDR1 MDHEN and CDR2 SYDVKM. The CDR3 DNA reads TGTGCCAGCTTAAACTCCTTAGTGGGCATTCAGTACTTC. Amino acid sequence: CASLNSLVGIQYF.

The chain joins TRBV4-1 to TRBJ2-3, with 7 bases fitting TRBD2. The V gene end was trimmed by 2 bases and the J gene end by 2 bases; junction bases not matched to a gene: 7. Germline CDR1 is MGHRA and CDR2 is YSYEKL. The CDR3 length is 16 residues. CDR3 loop: CASSQWGGEYTDTQYF. Here the CDR3 DNA reads TGCGCCAGCAGCCAATGGGGGGGGGAGTACACAGATACGCAGTATTTT.

This chain uses TRBV5-8 with TRBJ2-1, with D uncertain. V shed 4 bases and J shed 5 bases, with 7 bases lying between them. CDR1 and CDR2 from the germline V gene are SGHTS and YDEGEE. The CDR3 runs 12 residues. DNA for the CDR3: TGTGCCAGCAGCAAGGTCAACAATGAGCAGTTCTTC. Translation: CASSKVNNEQFF.

CDR3 amino acids: CASSFLDNEQFF. CDR3 nucleotides: TGTGCCAGCAGCTTCCTTGACAATGAGCAGTTCTTC. The chain employs TRBV7-3 and TRBJ2-1; no firm D call. The germline gives CDR1 SGHTA, CDR2 FQGTGA. Deletions cut 3 bases from V and 5 bases from J, with 5 bases between. This CDR3 is 12 amino acids long.

This chain uses TRBV28 with TRBJ2-5, with D perhaps matching TRBD1 (5 bases). The germline V gene encodes CDR1 MDHEN and CDR2 SYDVKM. The V and J ends lost 6 bases and 5 bases respectively, with 10 bases between them. This CDR3 is built from 12 residues. The CDR3 loop is CASRAGMETQYF. As DNA, the CDR3 is TGTGCCAGCAGGGCAGGGATGGAGACCCAGTACTTC.

The V call is TRBV7-8, the J call TRBJ2-3; D gene unclear. V was cut by 2 bases and J by 4 bases, with 10 bases left in between. CDR3 length equals 14 residues. Germline loops: CDR1 SGHVS, CDR2 FQNEAQ. The CDR3 coding sequence is TGTGCCAGCAGCTTAAGAGTTTTACCAGATACGCAGTATTTT. It specifies CASSLRVLPDTQYF.

In its sample, this clonotype was seen once. The rearrangement links TRBV9 to TRBJ2-1, with D maybe TRBD2 (6 bases). Trimming pared 0 bases from V and 4 bases from J, leaving 8 bases between. Germline loops: CDR1 SGDLS, CDR2 YYNGEE. The CDR3 contains 14 residues. The CDR3 sequence: CASSVGGGYNEQFF. The CDR3 bases are TGTGCCAGCAGCGTAGGTGGGGGGTACAATGAGCAGTTCTTC.

The genes are TRBV7-9 and TRBJ1-1, with D tentatively TRBD1 (6 bases). V was clipped by 8 bases and J by 7 bases, with 11 bases between them. This CDR3 has 11 amino acids. Per the germline V gene, CDR1 is SEHNR and CDR2 is FQNEAQ (reference sequence). The CDR3, as DNA: TGTGCCAGCTCTAAGGGGGGTGAAGCTTTCTTT. Its protein is CASSKGGEAFF.

The chain has TRBV27 and TRBJ2-7; 9 bases match TRBD2. Germline CDR1 is MNHEY and CDR2 is SMNVEV (reference sequence). The V gene end was trimmed by 9 bases and the J gene end by 2 bases; junction bases not matched to a gene: 5. This CDR3 has 13 amino acids. The CDR3 DNA follows: TGTGCCAGTAGCGGGAGTCTAACCTACGAGCAGTACTTC. Translated, it gives CASSGSLTYEQYF.

This clonotype was seen a single time. The junction does not match germline at one end; this may be a read error. The chain combines TRBV4-1 with TRBJ2-5; D is uncertain. The CDR3 loop spans 15 amino acids. The V gene's germline CDR1 is MGHRA and CDR2 YSYEKL. CDR3 in amino acids: CASNQDILDRQPQYF. In DNA form, the CDR3 reads TGCGCCAGCAACCAAGATATATTGGACCGCCAACCCCAGTACTTC.

This chain links TRBV7-3 with TRBJ2-1; 10 nucleotides match TRBD2. The germline CDR1 and CDR2 sequences are SGHTA and FQGTGA. Germline trimming cut 3 bases from V and 3 bases from J; bases unmatched to any gene: 2. The CDR3 is 15 amino acids. The chain's CDR3 is CASSLTSGHYNEQFF. CDR3 bases: TGTGCCAGCAGCTTGACTAGCGGGCACTACAATGAGCAGTTCTTC.

This sequence joins TRBV12-3 or TRBV12-4 and TRBJ1-6, with D unresolved. Trimming cost V 3 bases and J 7 bases, with 7 bases left between them. The length of the CDR3 is 13 residues. The CDR3 DNA sequence: TGTGCCAGCAGTTTCGATAAGAATTCACCCCTCCACTTT. This codes for CASSFDKNSPLHF.

The CDR3 region is CATSREGLAETQYF. In DNA form, the CDR3 reads TGTGCCACCAGCAGAGAGGGACTAGCTGAGACCCAGTACTTC. The rearrangement joins TRBV15 to TRBJ2-5, with 9 bases lining up with TRBD2. The CDR3 sequence is 14 residues long. Germline CDR1 is LNHNV and CDR2 is YYDKDF (reference sequence). The J segment lost 5 bases and the V segment lost 0 bases, leaving 1 base of the junction unmatched.

This clonotype was seen a few times. CDR3 amino acids: CASGQGNTEAFF. The CDR3 nucleotides read TGTGCCAGCGGACAGGGGAACACTGAAGCTTTCTTT. This rearrangement joins TRBV27 to TRBJ1-1, with TRBD1 identical over 8 bases. V shed 8 bases, J shed 1 base, and the junction held 0 bases outside the gene matches. Germline V lookup: CDR1 MNHEY, CDR2 SMNVEV (reference sequence). CDR3 length equals 12 residues.

The chain combines TRBV20-1 with TRBJ2-3; a possible D gene is TRBD1 (5 bases). V lost 1 base and J 5 bases, leaving 13 bases between the germline ends. This CDR3 comprises 14 residues. Germline V lookup: CDR1 DFQATT, CDR2 SNEGSKA (reference sequence). CDR3 coding DNA: TGCAGTGCTAGAGTGGGCAGTCAGGGAGATACGCAGTATTTT. This encodes CSARVGSQGDTQYF.

This clonotype was recorded once. The chain recombines TRBV6-5 with TRBJ1-1; the D is unclear. The germline gives CDR1 MNHEY, CDR2 SVGAGI. The CDR3 has 15 amino acids. Between the trimmed V and J ends, which lost 0 bases and 3 bases, there was a span of 11 bases. The CDR3 loop is CASSYSISGDTEAFF. In DNA, the CDR3 is TGTGCCAGCAGTTACTCGATCTCCGGGGACACTGAAGCTTTCTTT.

The DNA for the CDR3 is TGTGCCAGCAGTTACTCCGGGACAGGGGGGAATCAGCCCCAGCATTTT. Encoded protein: CASSYSGTGGNQPQHF. The rearrangement joins TRBV6-5 to TRBJ1-5; the match to TRBD1 covers 11 bases. The CDR3 runs to 16 residues. The J segment lost 4 bases and the V segment lost 0 bases, leaving 2 bases of the junction unmatched. The germline CDR1 and CDR2 sequences are MNHEY and SVGAGI.

The CDR3 reads CASLRYSGRYTDTQYF. CDR3 bases: TGTGCCAGCCTTCGATATAGCGGGAGATACACAGATACGCAGTATTTT. The V call is TRBV5-6, the J call TRBJ2-3; 9 bases align to TRBD2. Germline loops: CDR1 SGHDT, CDR2 YYEEEE. V was clipped by 7 bases and J by 2 bases; unmatched bases: 11. This CDR3 region has 16 residues.